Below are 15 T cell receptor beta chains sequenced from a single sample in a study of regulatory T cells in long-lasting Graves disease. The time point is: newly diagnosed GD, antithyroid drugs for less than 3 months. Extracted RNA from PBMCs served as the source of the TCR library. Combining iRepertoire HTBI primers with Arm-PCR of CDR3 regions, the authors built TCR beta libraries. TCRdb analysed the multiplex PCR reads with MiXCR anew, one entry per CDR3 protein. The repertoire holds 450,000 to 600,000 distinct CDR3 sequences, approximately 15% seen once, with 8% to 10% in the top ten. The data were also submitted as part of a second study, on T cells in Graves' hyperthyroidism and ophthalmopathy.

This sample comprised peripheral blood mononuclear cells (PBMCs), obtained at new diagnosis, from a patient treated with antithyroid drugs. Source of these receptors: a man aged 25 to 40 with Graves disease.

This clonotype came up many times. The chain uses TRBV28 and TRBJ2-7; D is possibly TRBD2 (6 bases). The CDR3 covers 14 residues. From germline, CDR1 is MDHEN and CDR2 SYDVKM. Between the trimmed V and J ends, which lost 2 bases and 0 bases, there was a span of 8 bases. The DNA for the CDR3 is TGTGCCAGCAGTTTACCGGGACTCTCCTACGAGCAGTACTTC. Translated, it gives CASSLPGLSYEQYF.

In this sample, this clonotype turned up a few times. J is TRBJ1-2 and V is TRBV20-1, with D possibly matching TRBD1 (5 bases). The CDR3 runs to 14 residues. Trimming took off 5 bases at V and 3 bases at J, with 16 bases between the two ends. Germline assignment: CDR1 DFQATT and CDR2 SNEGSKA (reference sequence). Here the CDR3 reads CSAGGGVRDYGYTF. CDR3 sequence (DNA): TGCAGTGCTGGGGGGGGGGTTCGGGACTATGGCTACACCTTC.

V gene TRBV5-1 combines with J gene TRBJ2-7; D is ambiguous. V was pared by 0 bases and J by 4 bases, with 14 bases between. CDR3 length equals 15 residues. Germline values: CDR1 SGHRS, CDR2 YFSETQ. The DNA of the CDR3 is TGCGCCAGCAGCTTGGCCTTGGGCAGTCAGTACGAGCAGTACTTC. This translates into CASSLALGSQYEQYF.

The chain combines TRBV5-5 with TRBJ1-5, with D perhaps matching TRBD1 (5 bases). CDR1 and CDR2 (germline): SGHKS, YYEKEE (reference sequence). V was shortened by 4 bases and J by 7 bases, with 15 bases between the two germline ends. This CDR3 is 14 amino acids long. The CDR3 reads CASSRAGVRQPQHF. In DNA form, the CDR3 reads TGTGCCAGCAGCAGAGCGGGGGTACGACAGCCCCAGCATTTT.

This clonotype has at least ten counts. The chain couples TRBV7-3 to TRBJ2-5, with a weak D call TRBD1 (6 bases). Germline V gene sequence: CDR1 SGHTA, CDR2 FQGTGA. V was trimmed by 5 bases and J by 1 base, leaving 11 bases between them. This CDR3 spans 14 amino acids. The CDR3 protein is CASSPQGFQETQYF. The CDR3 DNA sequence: TGTGCCAGCAGCCCACAGGGATTCCAAGAGACCCAGTACTTC.

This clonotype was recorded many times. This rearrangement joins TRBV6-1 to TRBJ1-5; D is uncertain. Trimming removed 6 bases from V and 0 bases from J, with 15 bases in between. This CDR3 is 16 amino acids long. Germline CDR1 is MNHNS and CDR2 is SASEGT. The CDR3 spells CASSTSTVYSNQPQHF. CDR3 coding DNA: TGTGCCAGCAGCACCTCGACGGTCTATAGCAATCAGCCCCAGCATTTT.

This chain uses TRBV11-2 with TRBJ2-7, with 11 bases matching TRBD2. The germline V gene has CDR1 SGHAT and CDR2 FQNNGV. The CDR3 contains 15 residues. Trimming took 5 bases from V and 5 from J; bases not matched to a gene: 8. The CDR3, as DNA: TGTGCCAGCAGCCGCACGACTAGCGGGAAGGACGAGCAGTACTTC. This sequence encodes CASSRTTSGKDEQYF. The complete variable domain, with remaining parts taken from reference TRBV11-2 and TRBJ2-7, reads EAGVAQSPRYKIIEKRQSVAFWCNPISGHATLYWYQQILGQGPKLLIQFQNNGVVDDSQLPKDRFSAERLKGVDSTLKIQPAKLEDSAVYLCASSRTTSGKDEQYFGPGTRLTVT.

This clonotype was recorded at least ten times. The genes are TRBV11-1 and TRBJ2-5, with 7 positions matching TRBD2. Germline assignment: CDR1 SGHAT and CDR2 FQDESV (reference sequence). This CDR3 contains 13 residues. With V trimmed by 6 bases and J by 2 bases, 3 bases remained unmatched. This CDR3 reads CASRRTSQETQYF. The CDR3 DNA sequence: TGTGCCAGCAGGAGGACTAGTCAAGAGACCCAGTACTTC.

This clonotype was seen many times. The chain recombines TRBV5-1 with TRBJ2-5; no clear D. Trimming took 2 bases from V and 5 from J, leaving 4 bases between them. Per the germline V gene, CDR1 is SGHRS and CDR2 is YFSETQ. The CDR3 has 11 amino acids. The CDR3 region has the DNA TGCGCCAGCAGCTTCGATGAGACCCAGTACTTC. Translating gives CASSFDETQYF.

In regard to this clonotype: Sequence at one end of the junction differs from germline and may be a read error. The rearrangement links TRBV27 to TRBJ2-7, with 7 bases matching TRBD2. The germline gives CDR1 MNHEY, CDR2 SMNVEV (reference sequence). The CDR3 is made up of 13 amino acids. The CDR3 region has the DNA TGTGCCAGCACCTCTTCGGGAGGATACGAGCAGCACTTC. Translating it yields CASTSSGGYEQHF.

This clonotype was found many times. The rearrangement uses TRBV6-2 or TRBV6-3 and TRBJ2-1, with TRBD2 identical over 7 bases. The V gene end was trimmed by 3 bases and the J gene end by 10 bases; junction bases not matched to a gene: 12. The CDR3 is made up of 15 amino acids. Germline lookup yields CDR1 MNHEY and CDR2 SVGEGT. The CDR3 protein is CASSYRMASGPEQFF. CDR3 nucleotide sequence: TGTGCCAGCAGTTATAGAATGGCTAGCGGACCCGAGCAGTTCTTC.

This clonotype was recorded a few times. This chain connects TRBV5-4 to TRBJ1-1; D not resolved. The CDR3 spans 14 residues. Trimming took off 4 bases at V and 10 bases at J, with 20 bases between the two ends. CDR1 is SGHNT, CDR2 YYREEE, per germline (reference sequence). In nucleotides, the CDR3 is TGTGCCAGCAGCCTCCCACCGCCCGGGCGGAGAGCTTTCTTT. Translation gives CASSLPPPGRRAFF.

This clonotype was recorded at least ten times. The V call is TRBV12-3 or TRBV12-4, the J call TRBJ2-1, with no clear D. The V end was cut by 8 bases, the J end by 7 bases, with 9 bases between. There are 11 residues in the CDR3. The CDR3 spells CASGQGNEQFF. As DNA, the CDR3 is TGTGCCAGCGGGCAAGGGAATGAGCAGTTCTTC.

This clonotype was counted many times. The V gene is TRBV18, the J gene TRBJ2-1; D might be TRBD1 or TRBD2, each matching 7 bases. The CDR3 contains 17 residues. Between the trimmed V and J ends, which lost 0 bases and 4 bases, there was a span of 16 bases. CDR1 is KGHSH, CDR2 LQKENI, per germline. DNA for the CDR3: TGTGCCAGCTCACCACCGAGGGGGCGGGAGTTGTACAATGAGCAGTTCTTC. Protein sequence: CASSPPRGRELYNEQFF.

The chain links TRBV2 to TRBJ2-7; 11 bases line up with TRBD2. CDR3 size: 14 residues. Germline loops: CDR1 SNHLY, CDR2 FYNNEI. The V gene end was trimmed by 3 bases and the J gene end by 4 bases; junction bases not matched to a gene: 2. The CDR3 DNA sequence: TGTGCCAGCAGTGAGGGGACTAGCGGATACGAGCAGTACTTC. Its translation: CASSEGTSGYEQYF.